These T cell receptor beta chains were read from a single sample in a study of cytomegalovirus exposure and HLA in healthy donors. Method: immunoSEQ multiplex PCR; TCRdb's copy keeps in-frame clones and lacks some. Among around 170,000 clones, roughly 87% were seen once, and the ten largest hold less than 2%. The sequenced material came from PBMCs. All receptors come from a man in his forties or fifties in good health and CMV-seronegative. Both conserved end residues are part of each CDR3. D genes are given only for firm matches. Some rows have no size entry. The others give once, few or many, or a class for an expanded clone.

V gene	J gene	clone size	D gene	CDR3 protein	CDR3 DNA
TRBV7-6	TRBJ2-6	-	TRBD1	CASSRRQGSSGANVLTF	TGTGCCAGCAGCCGGCGACAGGGGAGCTCTGGGGCCAACGTCCTGACTTTC
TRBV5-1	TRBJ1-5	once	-	CASSPLGGNGNQPQHF	TGCGCCAGCAGCCCATTGGGGGGTAATGGCAATCAGCCCCAGCATTTT
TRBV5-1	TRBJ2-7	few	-	CASSLVAGAQYEQYF	TGCGCCAGCAGCTTGGTGGCAGGGGCCCAATACGAGCAGTACTTC
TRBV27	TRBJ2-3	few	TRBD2	CASSPSGGYTDTQYF	TGTGCCAGCAGTCCAAGCGGGGGGTACACAGATACGCAGTATTTT
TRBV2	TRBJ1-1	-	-	CASSENRARTEAFF	TGTGCCAGCAGTGAGAACAGGGCGCGGACTGAAGCTTTCTTT
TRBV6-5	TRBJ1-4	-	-	CASRKALIRGEKLFF	TGTGCCAGCAGAAAGGCTCTCATCCGAGGGGAAAAACTGTTTTTT
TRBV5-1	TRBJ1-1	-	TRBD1	CASSLDGGGEAFF	TGCGCCAGCAGCTTGGATGGAGGGGGCGAAGCTTTCTTT
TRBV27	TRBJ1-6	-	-	CASSTRRDSYNSPLHF	TGTGCCAGCAGTACCCGACGGGACTCCTATAATTCACCCCTCCACTTT
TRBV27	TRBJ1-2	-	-	CASSFSQFYGYTF	TGTGCCAGCAGTTTTTCCCAGTTCTATGGCTACACCTTC
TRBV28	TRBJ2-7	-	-	CASSLDGGEQYF	TGTGCCAGCAGCTTGGACGGGGGCGAGCAGTACTTC
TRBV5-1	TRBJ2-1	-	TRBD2	CASSLLSGRGDNEQFF	TGCGCCAGCAGCCTACTTAGCGGGAGAGGGGACAATGAGCAGTTCTTC
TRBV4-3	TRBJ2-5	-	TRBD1	CASSQDRQGAETQYF	TGCGCCAGCAGCCAAGATAGGCAGGGGGCAGAGACCCAGTACTTC
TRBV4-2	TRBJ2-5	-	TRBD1	CASSQVGQRAAQETQYF	TGTGCCAGCAGCCAAGTGGGACAGAGGGCGGCCCAAGAGACCCAGTACTTC
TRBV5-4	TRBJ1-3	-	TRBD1	CASSLMGGQTGNTIYF	TGTGCCAGCAGCTTAATGGGGGGACAGACTGGAAACACCATATATTTT
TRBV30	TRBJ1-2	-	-	CAWRAKTGDYGYTF	TGTGCCTGGAGGGCAAAGACAGGCGACTATGGCTACACCTTC
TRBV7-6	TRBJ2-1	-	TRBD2	CASSSAASGGAYNEQFF	TGTGCCAGCAGCTCAGCGGCTAGCGGAGGGGCCTACAATGAGCAGTTCTTC
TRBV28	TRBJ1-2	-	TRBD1	CASSLNRGQVYGYTF	TGTGCCAGCAGTTTGAACCGAGGACAGGTCTATGGCTACACCTTC
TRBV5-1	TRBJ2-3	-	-	CVSSTSRSTDTQYF	TGCGTCAGCAGCACATCGAGGAGCACAGATACGCAGTATTTT
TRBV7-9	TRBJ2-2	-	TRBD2	CARGGNRPNTGELFF	TGTGCCCGCGGGGGAAACAGGCCGAACACCGGGGAGCTGTTTTTT
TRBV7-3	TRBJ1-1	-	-	CASSLGGAEAFF	TGTGCCAGCAGCTTAGGGGGGGCTGAAGCTTTCTTT
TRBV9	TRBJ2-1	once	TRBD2	CASSVVGTSGYNEQFF	TGTGCCAGCAGCGTAGTAGGGACTAGCGGATACAATGAGCAGTTCTTC
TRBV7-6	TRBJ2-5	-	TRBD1	CASSPWTGDETQYF	TGTGCCAGCAGCCCTTGGACAGGTGACGAGACCCAGTACTTC